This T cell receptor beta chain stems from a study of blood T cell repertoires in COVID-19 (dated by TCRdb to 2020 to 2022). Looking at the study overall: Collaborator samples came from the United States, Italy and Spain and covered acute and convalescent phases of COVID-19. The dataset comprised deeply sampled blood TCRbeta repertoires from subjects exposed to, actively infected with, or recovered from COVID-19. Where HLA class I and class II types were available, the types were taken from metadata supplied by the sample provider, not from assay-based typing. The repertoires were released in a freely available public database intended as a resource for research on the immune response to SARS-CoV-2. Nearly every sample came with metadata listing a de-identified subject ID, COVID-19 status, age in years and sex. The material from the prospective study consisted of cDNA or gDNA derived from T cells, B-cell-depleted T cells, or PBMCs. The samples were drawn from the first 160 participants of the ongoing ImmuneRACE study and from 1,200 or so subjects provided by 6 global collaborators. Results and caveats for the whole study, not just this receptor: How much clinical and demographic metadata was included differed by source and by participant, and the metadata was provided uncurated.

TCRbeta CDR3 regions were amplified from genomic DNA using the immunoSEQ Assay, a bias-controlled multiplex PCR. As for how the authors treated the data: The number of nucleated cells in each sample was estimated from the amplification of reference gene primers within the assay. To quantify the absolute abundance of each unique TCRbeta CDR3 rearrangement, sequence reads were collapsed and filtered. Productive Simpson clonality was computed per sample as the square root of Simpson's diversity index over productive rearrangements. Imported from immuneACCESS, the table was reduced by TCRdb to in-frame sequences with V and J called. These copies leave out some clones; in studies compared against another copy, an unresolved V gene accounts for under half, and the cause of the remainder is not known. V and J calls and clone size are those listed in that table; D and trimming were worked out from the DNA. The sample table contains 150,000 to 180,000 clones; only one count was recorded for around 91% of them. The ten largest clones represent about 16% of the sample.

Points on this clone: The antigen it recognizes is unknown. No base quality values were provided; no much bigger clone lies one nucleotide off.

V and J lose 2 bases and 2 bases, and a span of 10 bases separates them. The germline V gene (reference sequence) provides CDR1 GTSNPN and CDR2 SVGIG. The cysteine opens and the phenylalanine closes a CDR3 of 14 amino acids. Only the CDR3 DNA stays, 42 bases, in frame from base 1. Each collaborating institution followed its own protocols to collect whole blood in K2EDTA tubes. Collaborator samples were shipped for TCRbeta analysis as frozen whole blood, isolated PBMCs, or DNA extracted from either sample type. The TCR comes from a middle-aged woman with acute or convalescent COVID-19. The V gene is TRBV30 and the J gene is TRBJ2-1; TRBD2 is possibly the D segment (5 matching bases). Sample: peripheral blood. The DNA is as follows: TGTGCCTGGAGTTCGTGGGAGACCTACAATGAGCAGTTCTTC. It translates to CAWSSWETYNEQFF. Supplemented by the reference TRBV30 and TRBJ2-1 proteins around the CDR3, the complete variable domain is SQTIHQWPATLVQPVGSPLSLECTVEGTSNPNLYWYRQAAGRGLQLLFYSVGIGQISSEVPQNLSASRPQDRQFILSSKKLLLSDSGFYLCAWSSWETYNEQFFGPGTRLTVL.